This entry concerns a single TCR beta chain. Measured with immunoSEQ multiplex PCR; TCRdb has only the in-frame clones, and not every one. The table lists roughly 500,000 clones, more than 75% of them singletons. This sample was included in a study of shared T cell receptors in the human thymus. Separately, the same data were catalogued under a study of human thymus T cells.

This TCR derives from a boy under two years old with a congenital heart defect. Sequencing used thymocytes.

CDR3 coding DNA: TGCGCCAGCAGCCAAGATCTCATGAGTGGGAGGAGCAATCAGCCCCAGCATTTT. It specifies CASSQDLMSGRSNQPQHF. The V and J genes are TRBV4-3 and TRBJ1-5; no reliable D call. Trimming left V 0 bases short and J 1 base short, with 16 bases between. CDR3 length: 18 amino acids. Looked up from germline, CDR1 is LGHNA and CDR2 is YSLEER.